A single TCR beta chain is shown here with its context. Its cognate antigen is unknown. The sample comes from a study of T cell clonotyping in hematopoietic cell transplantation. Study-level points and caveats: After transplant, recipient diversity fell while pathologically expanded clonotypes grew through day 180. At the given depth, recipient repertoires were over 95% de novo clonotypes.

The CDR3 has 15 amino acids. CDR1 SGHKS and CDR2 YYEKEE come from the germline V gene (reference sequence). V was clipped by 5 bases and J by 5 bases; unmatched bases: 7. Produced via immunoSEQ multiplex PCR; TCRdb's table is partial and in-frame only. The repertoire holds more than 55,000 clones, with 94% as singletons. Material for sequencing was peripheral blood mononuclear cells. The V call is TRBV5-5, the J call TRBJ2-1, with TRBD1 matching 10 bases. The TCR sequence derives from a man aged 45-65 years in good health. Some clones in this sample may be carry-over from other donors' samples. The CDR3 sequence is CASRSTGGSDNEQFF. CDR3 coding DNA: TGTGCCAGCAGGTCGACAGGGGGCTCGGACAATGAGCAGTTCTTC.